The 6 T cell receptor beta chains below were found in one sample sequenced in a study of T-cell memory formation after mild COVID-19 (dated by TCRdb to about 2021). Library prep was done by 5' RACE. Sequencing relied on an Illumina NovaSeq 6000. TCRdb applied fastp at Q25 and MiXCR to the public reads, then kept only in-frame beta chains. Rows are unified per CDR3 protein, each entry keeping the most common DNA and genes. This sample comprises about 560,000 distinct CDR3 sequences, about a fifth of them detected only once. The ten largest clones add up to roughly 9.1% of the sample. Sequencing used PBMCs or a T cell subset sorted from them (not recorded which). These receptors originate from an adult woman who had mild COVID-19 (a few samples of this study predate the infection). The sample titles of this study are shuffled in the database, so cell type and time point are left out; the donor was told from shared clones.

V is TRBV5-8 and J is TRBJ2-1; TRBD1 agrees at 11 bases. This CDR3 region has 15 residues. CDR1 and CDR2 from the germline V gene are SGHTS and YDEGEE. V lost 4 bases, J lost 7 bases, and 7 bases stayed unmatched. CDR3 in DNA: TGTGCCAGCAGCCCGGGACAGGGGGTGGTGAATGAGCAGTTCTTC. Its protein product is CASSPGQGVVNEQFF.

The chain employs TRBV2 and TRBJ2-1; 8 bases line up with TRBD1. In germline, CDR1 is SNHLY, CDR2 FYNNEI. The CDR3 totals 18 residues. V was pared by 11 bases and J by 0 bases, with 18 bases of the junction left unmatched. The CDR3 spells CALLSERDRTSSYNEQFF. The CDR3 DNA reads as TGTGCCCTTCTAAGTGAGAGGGACAGGACAAGCTCCTACAATGAGCAGTTCTTC.

The chain has TRBV6-2 or TRBV6-3 and TRBJ2-1; 7 nucleotides align to TRBD2. V shed 2 bases, J shed 7 bases, and the junction held 8 bases outside the gene matches. This CDR3 has 15 amino acids. Germline CDR1 and CDR2: MNHEY and SVGEGT. The CDR3 sequence is CASSYGGGVINEQFF. CDR3 DNA sequence: TGTGCCAGCAGTTACGGCGGGGGAGTAATAAATGAGCAGTTCTTC.

This chain links TRBV4-1 with TRBJ1-5; D unresolved. CDR3 length: 18 residues. Trimming removed 1 base at V and 2 bases at J, with 18 bases between. Germline CDR1 MGHRA, CDR2 YSYEKL. CDR3: CASSQVIVGLVGNQPQHF. The CDR3 bases are TGCGCCAGCAGCCAAGTGATTGTGGGGTTGGTGGGCAATCAGCCCCAGCATTTT.

The chain recombines TRBV19 with TRBJ1-1; D is perhaps TRBD1 (6 bases). This CDR3 contains 15 residues. Trimming removed 7 bases from V and 0 bases from J, with 15 bases in between. CDR1 and CDR2 (germline): LNHDA, SQIVND (reference sequence). CDR3: CASNGGGRVNTEAFF. The CDR3 region has the DNA TGTGCCAGTAACGGCGGGGGGCGAGTGAACACTGAAGCTTTCTTT. Full variable domain (remainder filled in from reference TRBV19 and TRBJ1-1): DGGITQSPKYLFRKEGQNVTLSCEQNLNHDAMYWYRQDPGQGLRLIYYSQIVNDFQKGDIAEGYSVSREKKESFPLTVTSAQKNPTAFYLCASNGGGRVNTEAFFGQGTRLTVV.

The chain carries TRBV3-1 and TRBJ1-2, with 7 bases matching TRBD1. Germline V gene lookup returns CDR1 LGHDT and CDR2 YNNKEL (reference sequence). J was trimmed by 7 bases and V by 4 bases; bases with no gene match: 9. This CDR3 comprises 14 residues. CDR3 region: CASSLRGTDRGYTF. In DNA, the CDR3 is TGTGCCAGCAGCCTCAGAGGGACAGACCGTGGCTACACCTTC.